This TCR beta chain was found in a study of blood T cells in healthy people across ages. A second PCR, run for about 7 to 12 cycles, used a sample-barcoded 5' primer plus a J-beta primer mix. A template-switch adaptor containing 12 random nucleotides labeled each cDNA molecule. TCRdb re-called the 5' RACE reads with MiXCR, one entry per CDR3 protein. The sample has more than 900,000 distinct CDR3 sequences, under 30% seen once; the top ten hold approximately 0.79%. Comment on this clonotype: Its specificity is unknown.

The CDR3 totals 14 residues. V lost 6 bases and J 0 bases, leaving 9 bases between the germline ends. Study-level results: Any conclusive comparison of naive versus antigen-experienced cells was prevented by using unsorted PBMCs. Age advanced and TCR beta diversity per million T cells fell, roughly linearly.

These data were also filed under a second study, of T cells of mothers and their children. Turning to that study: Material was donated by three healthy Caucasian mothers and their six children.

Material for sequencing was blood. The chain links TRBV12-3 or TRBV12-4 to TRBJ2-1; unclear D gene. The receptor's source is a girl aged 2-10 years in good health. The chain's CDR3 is CASRSHGSYNEQFF. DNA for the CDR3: TGTGCCAGCAGATCGCATGGCTCCTACAATGAGCAGTTCTTC.